This TCR beta chain was observed in a study of shared clonotypes between healthy human individuals. Study-wide background: Plates per donor: three CD4 naive, three CD4 memory, two CD8 naive, one CD8 memory. Findings and caveats of the study: Clonotype sharing among donors, it was expected, would be affected by sequencing depth.

Trimming removed 5 bases at V and 1 base at J, with 17 bases between. Per germline, CDR1 SEHNR and CDR2 FQNEAQ (reference sequence). This CDR3 has 16 amino acids. Division of CD4+ cells produced a CD45RA+ naive subset and a CD45RA-negative memory subset. A word on this clone: The antigen is not known.

Sequencing used immunoSEQ multiplex PCR; TCRdb keeps in-frame clones, though not all of them. The repertoire holds about 640,000 clones, with roughly 78% as singletons. Sequenced input: memory CD4+ T cells sorted from blood. Regarding subset: CD45RA-negative fraction. The TCR sequence derives from a woman in her twenties or thirties in good health. This chain links TRBV7-9 with TRBJ1-1, with D maybe TRBD1 (5 bases). The CDR3 coding sequence is TGTGCCAGCAGCAGCCGAGTCACGACAGAGAACACTGAAGCTTTCTTT. The encoded protein is CASSSRVTTENTEAFF.